This TCR beta chain comes out of a study of T cells in Graves' hyperthyroidism and ophthalmopathy. In this sample, this clonotype turned up a few times. Germline V gene data show CDR1 as DFQATT and CDR2 as SNEGSKA (reference sequence). Trimming cost V 0 bases and J 2 bases; bases outside gene matches: 12. The CDR3 sequence is 18 residues long. RNA transcripts were the template for amplifying TCR beta CDR3 regions. Using the HTBI primer set, a first-round RT-PCR was run on the TCR CDR3. Each CDR3 protein is one row after TCRdb ran MiXCR on the multiplex PCR reads. The profile shows hundreds of thousands of distinct CDR3 sequences, approximately 19% of them singletons.

The chain links TRBV20-1 to TRBJ2-3, with 9 bases aligning to TRBD1. This clonotype originated in a man between 45 and 60 years old with Graves' ophthalmopathy. Input material: blood. The CDR3 loop is CSARDRFRQGGPTDTQYF. In nucleotides, the CDR3 is TGCAGTGCTAGAGATCGGTTCAGACAGGGGGGACCCACAGATACGCAGTATTTT.